These 29 T cell receptor beta chains share one sample of origin, sequenced in a study of blood T cell repertoires in COVID-19. Method: immunoSEQ multiplex PCR; TCRdb's copy keeps in-frame clones and lacks some. This sample has nearly 200,000 clones, with around 85% found just once. Source material: peripheral blood. The receptors derive from a woman in her 70s with acute or convalescent COVID-19.

The chain couples TRBV13 to TRBJ2-7; D is perhaps TRBD1 (7 bases). The germline CDR1 and CDR2 sequences are PRHDT and FYEKMQ (reference sequence). V gave up 10 bases and J gave up 6 bases, with 25 bases separating them. There are 15 residues in the CDR3. CDR3 sequence reads: CATRAGGRGVGEQYF. CDR3 bases: TGTGCCACCCGGGCCGGGGGCAGGGGGGTAGGCGAGCAGTACTTC.

The sample holds a few counts of this clone. The sample contains more than one DNA sequence encoding this CDR3. The chain has TRBV7-2 and TRBJ1-5; possible D gene TRBD1, 6 bases. CDR3 size: 15 residues. Trimming pared 1 base from V and 4 bases from J, leaving 11 bases between. Germline CDR1 is SGHTA and CDR2 is FQGNSA. As DNA, the CDR3 is TGTGCCAGCAGCTTAGTCTGGCAGGGGAATCAGCCCCAGCATTTT. This encodes CASSLVWQGNQPQHF.

The chain combines TRBV18 with TRBJ1-5, with 8 bases identical to TRBD1. The CDR3 length is 16 residues. CDR1 is KGHSH and CDR2 is LQKENI in the germline V gene. Trimming took 5 bases from V and 2 from J; bases not matched to a gene: 8. CDR3 in amino acids: CASSSDRARGNQPQHF. The CDR3 nucleotides are TGTGCCAGCTCATCGGACAGGGCTCGAGGCAATCAGCCCCAGCATTTT.

This clone occurred once. This chain uses TRBV7-9 with TRBJ2-5; D possibly corresponds to TRBD1 (6 bases). The length of the CDR3 is 15 residues. Germline V CDR1 and CDR2: SEHNR, FQNEAQ (reference sequence). Trimming stripped 6 bases from V and 5 bases from J, with 19 bases between. CDR3 nucleotides: TGTGCCAGCAGTCCTCTCTTCAGGGGCCGGGAGACCCAGTACTTC. It specifies CASSPLFRGRETQYF.

The CDR3 DNA reads as TGTGCCAGCAGCTTGACAGGGCTCTATGGCTACACCTTC. Residues: CASSLTGLYGYTF. The genes are TRBV11-2 and TRBJ1-2; 7 nucleotides agree with TRBD1. The CDR3 runs to 13 residues. Germline assignment: CDR1 SGHAT and CDR2 FQNNGV. The ends lost 3 bases at V and 4 bases at J; junction bases unmatched: 2.

The gene calls are TRBV5-1 and TRBJ1-1; the match to TRBD1 covers 7 bases. Germline lookup yields CDR1 SGHRS and CDR2 YFSETQ. Trimming took 3 bases from V and 8 from J; bases not matched to a gene: 4. The CDR3 spans 12 residues. The CDR3 bases are TGCGCCAGCAGCTCTGGACAGGTAGAAGCTTTCTTT. This gives the protein CASSSGQVEAFF.

The chain uses TRBV7-7 and TRBJ1-1, with 9 bases that match TRBD1. This CDR3 is 13 amino acids long. V was pared by 5 bases and J by 4 bases, with 2 bases of the junction left unmatched. The germline V gene has CDR1 SSHAT and CDR2 FNYEAQ (reference sequence). Written as DNA, the CDR3 is TGTGCCAGCAGCCGGGGACAGGGCACTGAAGCTTTCTTT. This encodes CASSRGQGTEAFF.

The rearrangement joins TRBV7-2 to TRBJ1-3; D gene uncertain. V was pared by 5 bases and J by 3 bases, with 8 bases between. Germline V gene lookup returns CDR1 SGHTA and CDR2 FQGNSA. The CDR3 has 13 residues. The CDR3 DNA sequence: TGTGCCAGCAGCCCACATCTTGGAAACACCATATATTTT. It translates to CASSPHLGNTIYF.

The chain has TRBV20-1 and TRBJ2-5, with a weak D call TRBD2 (5 bases). Germline loops: CDR1 DFQATT, CDR2 SNEGSKA (reference sequence). V was cut by 3 bases and J by 1 base, with 12 bases left in between. This CDR3 is built from 14 residues. CDR3 loop: CSASWERTQETQYF. CDR3 bases: TGCAGTGCTAGTTGGGAGCGGACCCAAGAGACCCAGTACTTC.

This chain connects TRBV6-1 to TRBJ1-2, with 7 positions matching TRBD1. CDR3 size: 17 residues. In germline, CDR1 is MNHNS, CDR2 SASEGT. V gave up 4 bases and J gave up 0 bases; unmatched junction bases: 11. CDR3 sequence (DNA): TGTGCCAGCAGTGGACCGGGACAGAAGGCTACTAACTATGGCTACACCTTC. It is translated as CASSGPGQKATNYGYTF.

V gene TRBV27 combines with J gene TRBJ2-7; 9 bases agree with TRBD1. This CDR3 spans 13 amino acids. V lost 6 bases to trimming and J lost 6 bases; unmatched junction nucleotides: 6. Germline V CDR1 and CDR2: MNHEY, SMNVEV (reference sequence). CDR3 loop: CASRLQGASEQYF. The CDR3 DNA sequence: TGTGCCAGCAGGCTACAGGGGGCTTCCGAGCAGTACTTC.

V is TRBV25-1 and J is TRBJ1-2; the match to TRBD1 covers 7 bases. Germline assignment: CDR1 MGHDK and CDR2 SYGVNS. The length of the CDR3 is 16 residues. V shed 8 bases and J 8 bases; nucleotides not matched to a gene: 20. CDR3 in amino acids: CASQEEGRRGINGYTF. The CDR3 coding sequence is TGTGCCAGCCAGGAGGAAGGGCGCAGGGGGATTAACGGCTACACCTTC.

This sequence joins TRBV3-1 (or the pseudogene TRBV3-2) and TRBJ2-2, with TRBD2 identical over 12 bases. The CDR3 contains 16 residues. Looked up from germline, CDR1 is LGHDT and CDR2 is YNNKEL (reference sequence). V trimming: 3 bases; J trimming: 4 bases; junction bases outside the gene matches: 3. The CDR3 reads CASSHGLAGTTGELFF. CDR3 DNA: TGTGCCAGCAGCCACGGACTAGCGGGGACCACCGGGGAGCTGTTTTTT.

The chain uses TRBV2 and TRBJ2-2, with TRBD2 matching 9 bases. Germline V gives CDR1 SNHLY, CDR2 FYNNEI. V was clipped by 1 base and J by 7 bases; unmatched bases: 4. The CDR3 length is 15 residues. Here the CDR3 DNA reads TGTGCCAGCAGTGAAGGTCTAGCGGGAATCGGGGAGCTGTTTTTT. It translates to CASSEGLAGIGELFF.

The sample holds one count of this clone. The J gene is TRBJ2-7, the V gene TRBV9; 7 nucleotides match TRBD1. The germline CDR1 and CDR2 sequences are SGDLS and YYNGEE. The CDR3 sequence is 14 residues long. Trimming at V came to 4 bases and at J to 0 bases, leaving 4 bases not matched to a gene. CDR3 nucleotide sequence: TGTGCCAGCAGCCTGGGACAGACCTCCTACGAGCAGTACTTC. This gives the protein CASSLGQTSYEQYF. The full variable domain, its missing parts supplied by reference TRBV9 and TRBJ2-7, is DSGVTQTPKHLITATGQRVTLRCSPRSGDLSVYWYQQSLDQGLQFLIQYYNGEERAKGNILERFSAQQFPDLHSELNLSSLELGDSALYFCASSLGQTSYEQYFGPGTRLTVT.

The chain couples TRBV6-2 or TRBV6-3 to TRBJ2-1; 10 bases match TRBD1. Trimming at V came to 0 bases and at J to 2 bases, leaving 1 base not matched to a gene. The CDR3 has 16 amino acids. CDR1 MNHEY and CDR2 SVGEGT come from the germline V gene. The CDR3 is CASSYSTGGPYNEQFF. The CDR3 DNA is TGTGCCAGCAGTTACTCGACAGGGGGCCCCTACAATGAGCAGTTCTTC.

This clone came up a few times. The chain is built from TRBV3-1 (or the pseudogene TRBV3-2) and TRBJ1-1; maybe TRBD1 (6 bases). V was pared by 2 bases and J by 11 bases, with 12 bases between. CDR3 length equals 12 residues. The germline V gene has CDR1 LGHDT and CDR2 YNNKEL (reference sequence). Here the CDR3 reads CASSQFRGSAFF. Written as DNA, the CDR3 is TGTGCCAGCAGCCAATTCAGGGGCAGCGCTTTCTTT.

V usage is TRBV9 and J usage is TRBJ1-1, with D unresolved. V dropped 2 bases and J dropped 1 base, with 6 bases sitting between them. Germline V gene data show CDR1 as SGDLS and CDR2 as YYNGEE. The CDR3 runs 13 residues. CDR3 coding DNA: TGTGCCAGCAGCGTGATCAGGAACACTGAAGCTTTCTTT. Amino acids: CASSVIRNTEAFF.

This chain joins TRBV10-3 and TRBJ1-1, with D maybe TRBD1 (6 bases). This CDR3 contains 15 residues. Germline values: CDR1 ENHRY, CDR2 SYGVKD. The ends were cut back, 3 bases at V and 3 bases at J, with 14 bases in the middle. The CDR3 region is CAISDNKQGHTEAFF. The DNA for the CDR3 is TGTGCCATCAGTGACAATAAACAGGGTCACACTGAAGCTTTCTTT.

The chain uses TRBV5-4 and TRBJ2-3; D is uncertain. Trimming cost V 4 bases and J 1 base, with 7 bases left between them. The CDR3 covers 13 residues. Germline CDR1 reads SGHNT; CDR2 reads YYREEE (reference sequence). The CDR3 nucleotides are TGTGCCAGCAGCGTAACAGGCACAGATACGCAGTATTTT. It is translated as CASSVTGTDTQYF.

This clone was detected only once. V and J are TRBV12-3 or TRBV12-4 and TRBJ1-2; the match to TRBD1 covers 7 bases. The trim removed 8 bases at V and 1 base at J, leaving 4 bases unmatched. The CDR3 extends over 13 amino acids. CDR3 loop: CASGQGDNYGYTF. Written as DNA, the CDR3 is TGTGCCAGCGGGCAGGGGGATAACTATGGCTACACCTTC.

This chain's CDR3 is CASSIRQGSSLNSGNTIYF. In nucleotides, the CDR3 is TGCGCCAGCAGCATTCGACAGGGGTCCTCTCTCAACTCTGGAAACACCATATATTTT. The V gene is TRBV5-1, the J gene TRBJ1-3, with 8 bases aligning to TRBD1. With V trimmed by 4 bases and J by 0 bases, 15 bases remained unmatched. This CDR3 has 19 residues. Germline loops: CDR1 SGHRS, CDR2 YFSETQ. The whole variable domain, remainder taken from reference TRBV5-1 and TRBJ1-3, is KAGVTQTPRYLIKTRGQQVTLSCSPISGHRSVSWYQQTPGQGLQFLFEYFSETQRNKGNFPGRFSGRQFSNSRSEMNVSTLELGDSALYLCASSIRQGSSLNSGNTIYFGEGSWLTVV.

The chain recombines TRBV7-9 with TRBJ2-7; possible D gene TRBD1, 5 bases. V dropped 0 bases and J dropped 4 bases, with 7 bases sitting between them. Per the germline V gene, CDR1 is SEHNR and CDR2 is FQNEAQ (reference sequence). CDR3 size: 13 residues. The CDR3 loop is CASSLAGPYEQYF. CDR3 DNA: TGTGCCAGCAGCTTAGCGGGGCCATACGAGCAGTACTTC.

This chain links TRBV18 with TRBJ1-2, with no clear D. Germline V gene sequence: CDR1 KGHSH, CDR2 LQKENI. V shed 3 bases and J shed 2 bases, with 7 bases lying between them. The CDR3 length is 13 residues. Here the CDR3 DNA reads TGTGCCAGCTCACCGGGGAGGAACTATGGCTACACCTTC. Amino acids: CASSPGRNYGYTF.

This clone was seen only once. The V gene is TRBV9, the J gene TRBJ2-2; 11 nucleotides agree with TRBD1. The CDR3 sequence is 17 residues long. V dropped 3 bases and J dropped 2; count of bases not matched to a gene: 6. CDR1 is SGDLS and CDR2 is YYNGEE in the germline V gene. The CDR3 is CASSAPWTGGNTGELFF. CDR3 nucleotide sequence: TGTGCCAGCAGCGCCCCCTGGACAGGGGGCAACACCGGGGAGCTGTTTTTT.

V usage is TRBV10-3 and J usage is TRBJ1-2; D uncertain. Trimming removed 1 base from V and 8 bases from J, with 8 bases in between. Germline V CDR1 and CDR2: ENHRY, SYGVKD. The CDR3 runs to 12 residues. CDR3 sequence reads: CAISEWESGYTF. CDR3 bases: TGTGCCATCAGTGAGTGGGAGAGCGGCTACACCTTC.

V usage is TRBV5-4 and J usage is TRBJ2-3; 11 bases align to TRBD2. The CDR3 totals 13 residues. Per the germline V gene, CDR1 is SGHNT and CDR2 is YYREEE (reference sequence). Trimming at V came to 4 bases and at J to 8 bases, leaving 3 bases not matched to a gene. The CDR3 coding sequence is TGTGCCAGCAGCACGGGACTAGCGGTTACGCAGTATTTT. The encoded protein is CASSTGLAVTQYF.

The CDR3 nucleotides are TGTGCCATCAGCCCCTCGTTAGTGAACACTGAAGCTTTCTTT. The encoded protein is CAISPSLVNTEAFF. The V call is TRBV10-3, the J call TRBJ1-1; D is unclear. Between the trimmed V and J ends, which lost 6 bases and 0 bases, there was a span of 11 bases. Germline loops: CDR1 ENHRY, CDR2 SYGVKD. The CDR3 sequence is 14 residues long.

CDR3: CASSPEAGQETQYF. CDR3 in DNA: TGTGCCAGCAGCCCTGAGGCTGGCCAAGAGACCCAGTACTTC. The rearrangement joins TRBV7-3 to TRBJ2-5, with D hard to call. CDR1 is SGHTA and CDR2 is FQGTGA in the germline V gene. The CDR3 loop spans 14 amino acids. Trimming took 5 bases from V and 1 from J, leaving 11 bases between them.